The rows below give T cell receptor beta chains drawn from one sample of a study of PD-L1 blockade in urothelial cancer. Sequencing used immunoSEQ multiplex PCR; TCRdb keeps in-frame clones, though not all of them. The data contain approximately 83,000 clones, around 78% of them singletons. Sample: PBMCs, taken around atezolizumab (anti-PD-L1) treatment. Receptors originate from a man between 65 and 85 years old with urothelial cancer. Each CDR3 is given with its conserved first and last residue. D genes are given only for firm matches. Size values are once, few and many counts, or a class for expanded clones, and some rows have none.

d_call | j_call | clone_size | v_call | cdr3_aa | cdr3_nt
TRBD2 | TRBJ2-2 | - | TRBV2 | CASSPSGYTGELFF | TGTGCCAGCAGTCCTAGCGGGTACACCGGGGAGCTGTTTTTT
- | TRBJ2-5 | once | TRBV5-1 | CASSPRAGDIQETQYF | TGCGCCAGCAGCCCCCGGGCAGGGGATATTCAAGAGACCCAGTACTTC
TRBD1 | TRBJ1-2 | many | TRBV12-5 | CASGPTRDRLNYGYTF | TGTGCTAGTGGGCCAACGCGGGACAGGCTGAACTATGGCTACACCTTC
TRBD2 | TRBJ2-5 | - | TRBV27 | CASSLRGDHQETQYF | TGTGCCAGCAGTTTACGGGGGGACCACCAAGAGACCCAGTACTTC
TRBD1 | TRBJ1-2 | few | TRBV19 | CASNGQGAYGYTF | TGTGCCAGTAACGGACAGGGGGCTTATGGCTACACCTTC
TRBD1 | TRBJ1-2 | - | TRBV6-1 | CASSVETGSFRYGYTF | TGTGCCAGCAGTGTGGAGACAGGGTCCTTTCGCTATGGCTACACCTTC
TRBD1 | TRBJ1-2 | - | TRBV6-5 | CASSYSGGGPLYGYTF | TGTGCCAGCAGTTACTCCGGAGGGGGCCCCCTCTATGGCTACACCTTC
- | TRBJ1-2 | - | TRBV29-1 | CSVERGQGYGYTF | TGCAGCGTTGAAAGGGGCCAGGGCTATGGCTACACCTTC
TRBD1 | TRBJ1-1 | - | TRBV6-1 | CASSGDRSRPAFF | TGTGCCAGCAGTGGGGACAGGTCCCGGCCGGCTTTCTTT
- | TRBJ2-2 | - | TRBV10-1 | CASSESGANTGELFF | TGCGCCAGCAGTGAGTCAGGGGCTAACACCGGGGAGCTGTTTTTT
- | TRBJ2-6 | - | TRBV5-1 | CASSRTVQGFSGANVLTF | TGCGCCAGCAGCAGGACGGTCCAGGGGTTTTCTGGGGCCAACGTCCTGACTTTC
- | TRBJ1-1 | - | TRBV19 | CASSMVPGTEAFF | TGTGCCAGTAGTATGGTCCCAGGCACTGAAGCTTTCTTT
TRBD2 | TRBJ2-1 | - | TRBV15 | CATRLTSGRPLNYNEQFF | TGTGCCACCAGACTGACTAGCGGGAGGCCCCTAAACTACAATGAGCAGTTCTTC
- | TRBJ2-1 | - | TRBV11-2 | CASSLAGTYNEQFF | TGTGCCAGCAGCTTAGCGGGAACCTACAATGAGCAGTTCTTC
- | TRBJ2-3 | - | TRBV10-3 | CAISEAGRTDTQYF | TGTGCCATCAGTGAGGCAGGGCGCACAGATACGCAGTATTTT
- | TRBJ1-5 | few | TRBV27 | CASSPFPAGAEYSNQPQHF | TGTGCCAGCAGTCCTTTTCCGGCAGGGGCCGAGTATAGCAATCAGCCCCAGCATTTT
TRBD2 | TRBJ2-5 | - | TRBV5-1 | CASSLALAGAETQYF | TGCGCCAGCAGCTTGGCACTAGCGGGGGCAGAGACCCAGTACTTC
- | TRBJ1-3 | - | TRBV2 | CASSSRTGGNTIYF | TGTGCCAGCAGTTCACGGACGGGGGGAAACACCATATATTTT
- | TRBJ1-1 | - | TRBV5-4 | CASNVQGLGNTEAFF | TGTGCCAGCAACGTCCAGGGGTTAGGGAACACTGAAGCTTTCTTT
TRBD1 | TRBJ2-2 | - | TRBV6-6 | CASSTNRGMDTGELFF | TGTGCCAGCAGTACGAACAGGGGGATGGACACCGGGGAGCTGTTTTTT
TRBD2 | TRBJ2-5 | - | TRBV30 | CAWSVAGGRETQYF | TGTGCCTGGAGTGTAGCGGGAGGGCGGGAGACCCAGTACTTC
- | TRBJ1-4 | - | TRBV6-1 | CASSEWGGTNEKLFF | TGTGCCAGCAGTGAATGGGGGGGGACTAATGAAAAACTGTTTTTT
TRBD2 | TRBJ2-5 | - | TRBV5-6 | CASSLAGGSETQYF | TGTGCCAGCAGCCTAGCGGGAGGGTCGGAGACCCAGTACTTC
TRBD2 | TRBJ2-7 | once | TRBV13 | CASSLSLAGDSSYEQYF | TGTGCCAGCAGCCTTTCGCTAGCGGGAGATAGCTCCTACGAGCAGTACTTC
- | TRBJ1-1 | - | TRBV9 | CASSVGPGEGTEAFF | TGTGCCAGCAGCGTAGGTCCAGGGGAGGGCACTGAAGCTTTCTTT
- | TRBJ2-5 | few | TRBV12-1 | CASSFAPGQEETQYF | TGTGCCAGCAGCTTTGCCCCGGGACAGGAAGAGACCCAGTACTTC
TRBD2 | TRBJ2-3 | - | TRBV10-3 | CAIPSSPLAGGTDTQYF | TGTGCCATCCCATCTTCCCCCCTAGCGGGGGGAACAGATACGCAGTATTTT
TRBD1 | TRBJ2-7 | once | TRBV5-8 | CASSLLRTGTTYEQYF | TGTGCCAGCAGCTTGCTAAGGACAGGGACGACCTACGAGCAGTACTTC
- | TRBJ2-7 | - | TRBV4-1 | CASSQEAGGTYEQYF | TGCGCCAGCAGCCAAGAGGCAGGAGGTACCTACGAGCAGTACTTC
- | TRBJ1-1 | - | TRBV14 | CASSQDIQGEAFF | TGTGCCAGCAGCCAAGATATCCAGGGGGAAGCTTTCTTT
- | TRBJ2-2 | - | TRBV11-3 | CASSWTVNTGELFF | TGTGCCAGCAGCTGGACAGTGAACACCGGGGAGCTGTTTTTT
- | TRBJ1-1 | once | TRBV19 | CASSPGMNTEAFF | TGTGCCAGTAGCCCCGGGATGAACACTGAAGCTTTCTTT
TRBD2 | TRBJ2-7 | once | TRBV9 | CASSQGGTSDYEQYF | TGTGCCAGCAGCCAGGGGGGGACTAGCGACTACGAGCAGTACTTC
- | TRBJ2-5 | - | TRBV7-2 | CASSQERKETQYF | TGTGCCAGCAGCCAGGAAAGGAAAGAGACCCAGTACTTC
- | TRBJ2-1 | - | TRBV5-6 | CASSLAGNNEQFF | TGTGCCAGCAGCTTGGCAGGGAACAATGAGCAGTTCTTC
- | TRBJ1-2 | - | TRBV7-9 | CASSLDTVNYGYTF | TGTGCCAGCAGCTTAGACACAGTGAACTATGGCTACACCTTC
- | TRBJ2-5 | - | TRBV7-2 | CASSLLLEETQYF | TGTGCCAGCAGCTTACTGCTAGAAGAGACCCAGTACTTC
- | TRBJ1-2 | - | TRBV6-1 | CASSAQGEGDYGYTF | TGTGCCAGCAGTGCTCAAGGGGAGGGGGACTATGGCTACACCTTC
TRBD1 | TRBJ2-5 | - | TRBV19 | CASRGLAETQYF | TGTGCCAGCAGGGGGTTAGCGGAGACCCAGTACTTC
TRBD1 | TRBJ2-1 | - | TRBV7-8 | CASSFSGQKNNEQFF | TGTGCCAGCAGCTTTTCGGGACAGAAGAACAATGAGCAGTTCTTC
- | TRBJ1-2 | - | TRBV5-4 | CASSLESSVYGYTF | TGTGCCAGCAGCTTGGAATCTAGTGTCTATGGCTACACCTTC
- | TRBJ2-7 | few | TRBV5-1 | CASSSGHLLFEQYF | TGCGCCAGCAGCTCGGGACACCTATTGTTCGAGCAGTACTTC